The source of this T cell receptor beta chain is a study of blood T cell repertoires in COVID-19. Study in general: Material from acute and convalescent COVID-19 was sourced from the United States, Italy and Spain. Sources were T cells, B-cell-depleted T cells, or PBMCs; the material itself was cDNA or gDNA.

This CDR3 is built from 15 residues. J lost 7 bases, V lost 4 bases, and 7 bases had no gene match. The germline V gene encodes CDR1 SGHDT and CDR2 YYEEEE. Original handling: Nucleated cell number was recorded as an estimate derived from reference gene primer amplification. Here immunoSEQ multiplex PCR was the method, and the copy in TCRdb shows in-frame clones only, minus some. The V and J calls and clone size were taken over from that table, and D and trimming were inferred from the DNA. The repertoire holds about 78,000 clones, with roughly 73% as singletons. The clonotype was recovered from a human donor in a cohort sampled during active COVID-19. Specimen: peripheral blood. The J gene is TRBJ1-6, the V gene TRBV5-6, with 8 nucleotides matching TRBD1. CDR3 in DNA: TGTGCCAGCAGCCCTGGACAGGGATGGAATTCACCCCTCCACTTT. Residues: CASSPGQGWNSPLHF.